This T cell receptor (beta chain) was captured by sequencing in a study of neurological immune-mediated disorders. From 15-18 subjects, over 170 million TCR-beta sequences were obtained in each sequencing run. Each CDR3 protein is one row after TCRdb ran MiXCR on the 5' RACE reads. The sample has approximately 87,000 distinct CDR3 sequences, over 12% seen once. There are many counts of this clonotype. Its target is unknown. Study-wide results and caveats: HTLV-1-associated myelopathy showed the most TCR clonal expansion; multiple sclerosis the least, below healthy controls.

V dropped 0 bases and J dropped 8 bases, with 13 bases sitting between them. The CDR3 spans 14 residues. The germline V gene has CDR1 ENHRY and CDR2 SYGVKD. Volunteers at a blood bank in Maryland, USA, were the healthy controls. The sequencing sample was made of PBMCs. This sequence originates from a woman aged 50 to 60 in good health. This chain uses TRBV10-3 with TRBJ1-2; no definite D call. In DNA, the CDR3 is TGTGCCATCAGTGAGTCCCCTTACTCAGGCGGCTACACCTTC. This encodes CAISESPYSGGYTF.